Listed below are T cell receptor beta chains from one sample, sequenced in a study of blood T cell repertoires in COVID-19. Profiled with immunoSEQ multiplex PCR; TCRdb holds only in-frame clones, not every one. This table has roughly 190,000 clones, roughly nine tenths appearing once. Sequencing input: peripheral blood. These receptors originate from a woman in her sixties with COVID-19, enrolled during active disease. Both conserved end residues are part of each CDR3. The order of the fields is V gene, D gene, J gene, clone size, CDR3 DNA, CDR3 protein. A D gene is named only where the DNA matches it firmly. Clone size is shown for a subset of rows, as once, few, many or a class of expanded clone.

V gene: TRBV20-1
D gene: TRBD1
J gene: TRBJ1-6
clone size: NA
CDR3 DNA: TGCAGTGCTAGTGCTCCGGGACAGGAGTCCAATTCACCCCTCCACTTT
CDR3 protein: CSASAPGQESNSPLHF

V gene: TRBV7-9
D gene: NA
J gene: TRBJ2-1
clone size: NA
CDR3 DNA: TGTGCCAGCAGCCGACAAGGTTATTACAATGAGCAGTTCTTC
CDR3 protein: CASSRQGYYNEQFF

V gene: TRBV6-6
D gene: NA
J gene: TRBJ2-1
clone size: NA
CDR3 DNA: TGTGCCAGCACCTATAATAATGAGCAGTTCTTC
CDR3 protein: CASTYNNEQFF

V gene: TRBV6-5
D gene: TRBD2
J gene: TRBJ2-3
clone size: NA
CDR3 DNA: TGTGCCAGCAGCGCCGGGACTACCGTACATACGCAGTATTTT
CDR3 protein: CASSAGTTVHTQYF

V gene: TRBV25-1
D gene: NA
J gene: TRBJ1-4
clone size: NA
CDR3 DNA: TGTGCCAGCAGTGAAGGCCAGGGGACTAATGAAAAACTGTTTTTT
CDR3 protein: CASSEGQGTNEKLFF

V gene: TRBV7-2
D gene: NA
J gene: TRBJ2-5
clone size: NA
CDR3 DNA: TGTGCCAGCAGCTTAGAGGTAGCGCGGGAGACCCAGTACTTC
CDR3 protein: CASSLEVARETQYF

V gene: TRBV30
D gene: TRBD2
J gene: TRBJ2-2
clone size: once
CDR3 DNA: TGTGCCTGGAGTGTATTAGCGGGAGGCGACACCGGGGAGCTGTTTTTT
CDR3 protein: CAWSVLAGGDTGELFF

V gene: TRBV19
D gene: NA
J gene: TRBJ2-5
clone size: NA
CDR3 DNA: TGTGCCAGTAGTATAGACTACCAAGAGACCCAGTACTTC
CDR3 protein: CASSIDYQETQYF

V gene: TRBV19
D gene: NA
J gene: TRBJ1-3
clone size: NA
CDR3 DNA: TGTGCCAGTAGTAGGGGCAGGACGGATGGAAACACCATATATTTT
CDR3 protein: CASSRGRTDGNTIYF

V gene: TRBV7-3
D gene: NA
J gene: TRBJ1-3
clone size: NA
CDR3 DNA: TGTGCCAGCAGCTTAACAGGGGAAAGTGGAAACACCATATATTTT
CDR3 protein: CASSLTGESGNTIYF

V gene: TRBV5-4
D gene: TRBD2
J gene: TRBJ2-7
clone size: few
CDR3 DNA: TGTGCCAGCAGTTGGGGACTAGAAGAGCAGTACTTC
CDR3 protein: CASSWGLEEQYF

V gene: TRBV9
D gene: TRBD1
J gene: TRBJ1-1
clone size: NA
CDR3 DNA: TGTGCCAGCAGCAACCACAGGGGTGGCACTGAAGCTTTCTTT
CDR3 protein: CASSNHRGGTEAFF

V gene: TRBV5-4
D gene: NA
J gene: TRBJ1-1
clone size: NA
CDR3 DNA: TGTGCCAGCAGCAGGGAGGGGGTCACTGAAGCTTTCTTT
CDR3 protein: CASSREGVTEAFF

V gene: TRBV6-1
D gene: NA
J gene: TRBJ2-7
clone size: few
CDR3 DNA: TGTGCCAGCAGTGAAGCGGAGGCACTTTACGAGCAGTACTTC
CDR3 protein: CASSEAEALYEQYF